This T cell receptor (beta chain) was obtained from a study of beta chain features in type 1 diabetes. Whole-study findings and limits: A definitive answer on HLA type influencing TCRB rearrangement was not reached here. PCR might favor shorter templates, equally in patients and controls. It was among patients, rather than healthy donors, that naive, central memory and Treg TCRB repertoires appeared more similar.

All of the isolated RNA was reverse transcribed, so expressed TCRB transcripts were sequenced. Only in-frame clones appear in the TCRdb table, and some are missing; sequencing was by immunoSEQ multiplex PCR. In the table there are 400,000 to 500,000 clones, over 11% of which are singletons. This clone was detected only a few times. Antigen: not known. V lost 0 bases, J lost 3 bases, and 12 bases lay in between. This CDR3 is built from 16 residues. CDR1 and CDR2 (germline): LGHNT, FRNRAP. The rearrangement links TRBV12-5 to TRBJ2-1; perhaps D is TRBD1 or TRBD2 (6 bases each). Sequencing was done on a sample of naive CD4+ T cells from blood. The receptor was derived from a man younger than 40 in good health. The CDR3 DNA is TGTGCTAGTGGTTTGGTAAGGGGGGCAGTCTACAATGAGCAGTTCTTC. Translating it yields CASGLVRGAVYNEQFF.